The rows below give T cell receptor beta chains drawn from one sample of a study of beta chain features in type 1 diabetes. Sequenced by immunoSEQ multiplex PCR; TCRdb stores in-frame clones only, minus some. The table shows under 200,000 clones, with approximately 10% occurring only once. The sample was central memory CD4+ T cells from blood. These receptors originate from a young man with type 1 diabetes. CDR3s leave out the opening cysteine and the closing phenylalanine or tryptophan. The order of the fields is D gene, V gene, CDR3 protein. The D gene is left open where the match is weak.

d_gene: TRBD2; v_gene: TRBV4-3; CDR3aa: ASSLRAGTSVSEQF
d_gene: NA; v_gene: TRBV6-1; CDR3aa: ASIKGGYTEAF
d_gene: TRBD1; v_gene: TRBV6-5; CDR3aa: ASSLRDRHGYT
d_gene: TRBD2; v_gene: TRBV10-3; CDR3aa: ATVQPGTSGRNEQF
d_gene: NA; v_gene: TRBV4-2; CDR3aa: ASSQGFGGRGQPQH
d_gene: NA; v_gene: TRBV7-2; CDR3aa: ASSLLTGYEQY
d_gene: NA; v_gene: TRBV6-5; CDR3aa: ASSYSGTSTDTQY
d_gene: TRBD1; v_gene: TRBV28; CDR3aa: ASIGQVYNEQF
d_gene: TRBD2; v_gene: TRBV7-8; CDR3aa: ASSLGGSIMETQY
d_gene: NA; v_gene: TRBV2; CDR3aa: ASSAVQGTSHEQY
d_gene: TRBD1; v_gene: TRBV5-4; CDR3aa: ASSLGTGESGANVLT
d_gene: NA; v_gene: TRBV7-2; CDR3aa: ASSLGPRTPGKLF
d_gene: NA; v_gene: TRBV7-9; CDR3aa: ASSWGADTDTQY
d_gene: TRBD1; v_gene: TRBV4-3; CDR3aa: ASSRDRVSNQPQH
d_gene: TRBD1; v_gene: TRBV23-1; CDR3aa: ASSHDRTGGYEQY
d_gene: NA; v_gene: TRBV9; CDR3aa: ASSVGESVYGYT
d_gene: NA; v_gene: TRBV15; CDR3aa: ATSRDLQGMSH
d_gene: TRBD2; v_gene: TRBV5-1; CDR3aa: ASRDPGGGSYNEQF